The source of this TCR beta chain is a study of T cells after yellow fever vaccination. Points from the study as a whole: Abundant bulk-population clonotypes could contaminate the FACS-sorted repertoires. Researchers report a weaker secondary response that nonetheless peaked faster, day 5 versus 15.

Of note for this clonotype: The antigen is undetermined.

TCRdb independently ran MiXCR on the 5' RACE reads; one entry per CDR3 protein. The sample yields around 260,000 distinct CDR3 sequences, roughly 5.6% seen once. The TCR sequence derives from a man younger than 30 who received the YFV17D yellow fever vaccine. This material consisted of CD4+ T cells sorted from PBMCs, taken on the day of the yellow fever booster vaccination.

The CDR3 DNA is TGTGCCAGCTCACAAGCGACTAGCGGCACAGATACGCAGTATTTT. Translated: CASSQATSGTDTQYF. The chain links TRBV18 to TRBJ2-3, with 8 bases lining up with TRBD2. This CDR3 spans 15 amino acids. Germline-derived CDR1 and CDR2 are KGHSH and LQKENI. V lost 4 bases to trimming and J lost 1 base; unmatched junction nucleotides: 4.